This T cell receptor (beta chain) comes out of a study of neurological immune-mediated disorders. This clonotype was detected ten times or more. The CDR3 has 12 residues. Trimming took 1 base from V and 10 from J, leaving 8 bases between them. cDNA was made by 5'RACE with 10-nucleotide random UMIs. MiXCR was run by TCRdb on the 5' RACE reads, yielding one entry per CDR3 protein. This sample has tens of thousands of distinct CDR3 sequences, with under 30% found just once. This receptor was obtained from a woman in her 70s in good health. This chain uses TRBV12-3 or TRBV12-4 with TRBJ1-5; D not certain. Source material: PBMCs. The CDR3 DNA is TGTGCCAGCAGTTTAGGAGTACGTCCCCAGCATTTT. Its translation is CASSLGVRPQHF.